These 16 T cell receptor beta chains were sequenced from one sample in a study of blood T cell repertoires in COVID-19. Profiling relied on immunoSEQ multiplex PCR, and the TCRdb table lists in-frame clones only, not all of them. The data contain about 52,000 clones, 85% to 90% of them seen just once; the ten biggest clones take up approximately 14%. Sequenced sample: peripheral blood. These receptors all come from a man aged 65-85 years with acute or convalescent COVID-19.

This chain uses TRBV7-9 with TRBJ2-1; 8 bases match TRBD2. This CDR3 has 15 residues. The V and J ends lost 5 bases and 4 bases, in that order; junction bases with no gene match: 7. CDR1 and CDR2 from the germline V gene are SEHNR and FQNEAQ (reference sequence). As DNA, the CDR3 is TGTGCCAGCAGCGCTGCGGGACTAGGTTACAATGAGCAGTTCTTC. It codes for CASSAAGLGYNEQFF.

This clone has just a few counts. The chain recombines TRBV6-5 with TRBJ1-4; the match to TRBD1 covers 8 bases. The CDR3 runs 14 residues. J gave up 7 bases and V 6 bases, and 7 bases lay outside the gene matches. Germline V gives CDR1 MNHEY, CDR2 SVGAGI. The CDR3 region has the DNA TGTGCCAGCAGGCAAACAGGGGGAGGTGAAAAACTGTTTTTT. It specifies CASRQTGGGEKLFF.

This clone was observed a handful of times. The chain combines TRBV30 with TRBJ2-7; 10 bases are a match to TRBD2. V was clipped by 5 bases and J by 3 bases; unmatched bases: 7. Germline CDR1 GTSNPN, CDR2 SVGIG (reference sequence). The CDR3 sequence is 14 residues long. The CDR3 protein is CAWGGRTSGYEQYF. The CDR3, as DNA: TGTGCCTGGGGGGGCAGGACTAGCGGCTACGAGCAGTACTTC.

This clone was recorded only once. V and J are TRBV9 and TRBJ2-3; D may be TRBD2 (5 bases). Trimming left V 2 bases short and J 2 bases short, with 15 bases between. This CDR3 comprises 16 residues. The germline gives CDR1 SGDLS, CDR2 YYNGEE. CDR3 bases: TGTGCCAGCAGCGTCCATGAGGGCCGGACCACAGATACGCAGTATTTT. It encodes CASSVHEGRTTDTQYF.

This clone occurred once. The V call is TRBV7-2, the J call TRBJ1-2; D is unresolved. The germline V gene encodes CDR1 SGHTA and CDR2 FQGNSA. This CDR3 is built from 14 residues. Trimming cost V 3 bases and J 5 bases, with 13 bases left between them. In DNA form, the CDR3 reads TGTGCCAGCAGCTTGGGAGGGCTGCGGTATGGCTACACCTTC. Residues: CASSLGGLRYGYTF. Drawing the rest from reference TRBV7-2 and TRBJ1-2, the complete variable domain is GAGVSQSPSNKVTEKGKDVELRCDPISGHTALYWYRQSLGQGLEFLIYFQGNSAPDKSGLPSDRFSAERTGGSVSTLTIQRTQQEDSAVYLCASSLGGLRYGYTFGSGTRLTVV.

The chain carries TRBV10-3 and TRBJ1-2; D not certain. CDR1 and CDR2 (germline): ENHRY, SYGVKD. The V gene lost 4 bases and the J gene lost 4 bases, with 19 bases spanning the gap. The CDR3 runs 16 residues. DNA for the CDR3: TGTGCCATCAGTGCCGCGGGCAGTATAAGGTCCTATGGCTACACCTTC. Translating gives CAISAAGSIRSYGYTF.

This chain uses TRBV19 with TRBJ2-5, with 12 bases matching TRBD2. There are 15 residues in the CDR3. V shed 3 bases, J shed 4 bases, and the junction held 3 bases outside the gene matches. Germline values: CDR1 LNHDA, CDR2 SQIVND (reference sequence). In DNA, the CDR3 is TGTGCCAGTAGTATCCTAGCGGGGGGGGGAGAGACCCAGTACTTC. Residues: CASSILAGGGETQYF.

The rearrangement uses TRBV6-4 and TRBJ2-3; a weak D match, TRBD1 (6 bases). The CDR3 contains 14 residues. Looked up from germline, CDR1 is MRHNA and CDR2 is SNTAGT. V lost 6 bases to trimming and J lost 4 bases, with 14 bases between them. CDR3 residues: CASSAGQYADTQYF. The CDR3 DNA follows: TGTGCCAGCAGCGCTGGACAGTATGCAGATACGCAGTATTTT.

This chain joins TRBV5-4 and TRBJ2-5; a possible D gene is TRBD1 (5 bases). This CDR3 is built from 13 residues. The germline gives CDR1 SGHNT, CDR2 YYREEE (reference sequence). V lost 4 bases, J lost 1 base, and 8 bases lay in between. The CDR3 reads CASSTDSQETQYF. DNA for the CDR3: TGTGCCAGCAGCACCGACAGCCAAGAGACCCAGTACTTC.

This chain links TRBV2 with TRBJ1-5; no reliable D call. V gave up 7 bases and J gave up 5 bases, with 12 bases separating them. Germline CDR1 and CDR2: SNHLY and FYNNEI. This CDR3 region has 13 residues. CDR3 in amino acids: CASTLNTYQPQHF. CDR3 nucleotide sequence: TGTGCCAGCACCCTGAACACGTATCAGCCCCAGCATTTT.

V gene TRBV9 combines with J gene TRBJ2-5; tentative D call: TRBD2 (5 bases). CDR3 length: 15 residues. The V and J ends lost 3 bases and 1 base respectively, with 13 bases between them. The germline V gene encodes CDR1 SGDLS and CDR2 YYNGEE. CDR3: CASSAAGVLQETQYF. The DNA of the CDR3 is TGTGCCAGCAGCGCCGCCGGGGTGCTCCAAGAGACCCAGTACTTC.

The CDR3 DNA is TGTGCCAGCACCCCCCGAAGAGGGGGAGGGAGCACTGAAGCTTTCTTT. This encodes CASTPRRGGGSTEAFF. The chain is built from TRBV6-2 or TRBV6-3 and TRBJ1-1; D might be TRBD1 (6 bases). CDR3 length: 16 residues. V gave up 7 bases and J gave up 4 bases, with 22 bases separating them. Germline V gene sequence: CDR1 MNHEY, CDR2 SVGEGT.

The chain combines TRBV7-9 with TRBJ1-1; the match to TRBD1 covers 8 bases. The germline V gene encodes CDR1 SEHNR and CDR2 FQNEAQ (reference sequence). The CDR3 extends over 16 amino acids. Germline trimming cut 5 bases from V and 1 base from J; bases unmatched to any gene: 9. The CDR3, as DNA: TGTGCCAGCAGCCCGACAGGGGTACGGGCGAACACTGAAGCTTTCTTT. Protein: CASSPTGVRANTEAFF.

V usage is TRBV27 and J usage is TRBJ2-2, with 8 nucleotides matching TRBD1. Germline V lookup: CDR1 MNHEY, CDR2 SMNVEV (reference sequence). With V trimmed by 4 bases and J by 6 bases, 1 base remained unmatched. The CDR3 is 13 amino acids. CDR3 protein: CASSWTGSGELFF. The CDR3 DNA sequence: TGTGCCAGCAGTTGGACAGGGTCCGGGGAGCTGTTTTTT.

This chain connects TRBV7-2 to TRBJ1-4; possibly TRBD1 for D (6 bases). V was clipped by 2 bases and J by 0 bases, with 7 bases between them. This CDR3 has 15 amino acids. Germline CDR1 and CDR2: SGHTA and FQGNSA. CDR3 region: CASSLQGTTNEKLFF. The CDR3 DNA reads TGTGCCAGCAGCTTACAGGGGACAACTAATGAAAAACTGTTTTTT.

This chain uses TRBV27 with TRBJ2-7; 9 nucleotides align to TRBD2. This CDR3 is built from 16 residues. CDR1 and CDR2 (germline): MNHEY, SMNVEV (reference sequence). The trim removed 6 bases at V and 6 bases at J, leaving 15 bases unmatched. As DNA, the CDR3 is TGTGCCAGCAGACCCCTAGGAGCGGGGGGCCCGGGCGAGCAGTACGTC. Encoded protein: CASRPLGAGGPGEQYV.